Listed here are 30 T cell receptor beta chains from one sample, sequenced in a study of T cells in Graves' hyperthyroidism and ophthalmopathy. From RNA transcripts, TCR beta CDR3 regions were amplified. HTBI primers drove first-round RT-PCR of the TCR CDR3. TCRdb analysed the multiplex PCR reads with MiXCR anew, one entry per CDR3 protein. Among about 560,000 distinct CDR3 sequences listed, roughly 14% were seen once. Material: blood. All receptors derive from a woman aged 25 to 39 with Graves' hyperthyroidism.

This clonotype was found a few times. CDR3 DNA sequence: TGTGCCAGCAGTTCGACCCTCGGGGGGGGAAGGACCGGGGAGCTGTTTTTT. Protein sequence: CASSSTLGGGRTGELFF. The chain is built from TRBV27 and TRBJ2-2, with TRBD2 matching over 8 bases. The CDR3 is made up of 17 amino acids. The trim removed 4 bases at V and 5 bases at J, leaving 12 bases unmatched. CDR1 and CDR2 (germline): MNHEY, SMNVEV (reference sequence).

Turning to this clonotype: One end of the junction fails to match germline, which may point to a read error. The genes are TRBV5-1 and TRBJ2-2; perhaps TRBD1 as D (7 bases). The germline V gene encodes CDR1 SGHRS and CDR2 YFSETQ. This CDR3 comprises 16 residues. This chain's CDR3 is CASSEGARGRTGKLFF. For the CDR3, the DNA is TGCGCCAGCAGCGAGGGGGCGCGGGGAAGGACCGGGAAGCTGTTTTTT.

The V gene is TRBV20-1, the J gene TRBJ2-7; 14 nucleotides agree with TRBD2. Germline trimming cut 5 bases from V and 3 bases from J; bases unmatched to any gene: 3. The CDR3 runs to 14 residues. CDR1 and CDR2 from the germline V gene are DFQATT and SNEGSKA (reference sequence). In nucleotides, the CDR3 is TGCAGTGCTGGGGGGACTAGCGGGAGCTACGAGCAGTACTTC. Amino acid sequence: CSAGGTSGSYEQYF.

The sample holds a few counts of this clonotype. The CDR3 does not close with the conserved phenylalanine or tryptophan, likely indicating a read error. The gene calls are TRBV20-1 and TRBJ2-7; D is possibly TRBD1 (6 bases). The germline CDR1 and CDR2 sequences are DFQATT and SNEGSKA (reference sequence). Trimming pared 6 bases from V and 3 bases from J, leaving 12 bases between. The CDR3 runs 12 residues. CDR3 protein: CSATGLGYEQYL. Written as DNA, the CDR3 is TGCAGTGCCACAGGGCTTGGCTACGAGCAGTACCTC.

The rearrangement links TRBV7-2 to TRBJ2-7, with TRBD2 matching over 9 bases. This CDR3 comprises 15 residues. The ends lost 1 base at V and 5 bases at J; junction bases unmatched: 6. Germline V CDR1 and CDR2: SGHTA, FQGNSA. The CDR3 sequence: CASSLVAGDADEQYF. In DNA form, the CDR3 reads TGTGCCAGCAGCTTAGTAGCGGGAGATGCTGACGAGCAGTACTTC.

Here the CDR3 DNA reads TGCGCCAGCAGCCAAGGGACAGTCGGCTACACCTTC. It encodes CASSQGTVGYTF. The chain carries TRBV4-1 and TRBJ1-2; maybe TRBD1 (6 bases). Germline assignment: CDR1 MGHRA and CDR2 YSYEKL. The CDR3 is 12 amino acids. The V end lost 1 base, the J end lost 8 bases, and 8 bases lay between the germline ends.

This clonotype was observed at least ten times. V and J are TRBV5-5 and TRBJ1-4; D uncertain. This CDR3 is built from 17 residues. CDR1 and CDR2 (germline): SGHKS, YYEKEE (reference sequence). V was pared by 0 bases and J by 0 bases, with 12 bases between. CDR3 sequence (DNA): TGTGCCAGCAGCTTGGGAGGAGGGCCGCCAACTAATGAAAAACTGTTTTTT. This translates into CASSLGGGPPTNEKLFF.

The chain uses TRBV12-3 or TRBV12-4 and TRBJ1-5; D remains ambiguous. The CDR3 has 13 residues. Trimming left V 1 base short and J 5 bases short, with 6 bases between. CDR3 in amino acids: CASSLGLHQPQHF. In DNA form, the CDR3 reads TGTGCCAGCAGTTTAGGTCTACATCAGCCCCAGCATTTT.

This clonotype was detected many times. The chain joins TRBV5-5 to TRBJ2-7; 7 nucleotides line up with TRBD2. CDR3 size: 16 residues. Germline CDR1 is SGHKS and CDR2 is YYEKEE (reference sequence). The V gene end was trimmed by 0 bases and the J gene end by 0 bases; junction bases not matched to a gene: 6. Here the CDR3 DNA reads TGTGCCAGCAGCTTGGCTGCTAGCGGAGGCTCCTACGAGCAGTACTTC. Protein: CASSLAASGGSYEQYF.

The chain employs TRBV4-2 and TRBJ1-1, with unresolved D. The germline CDR1 and CDR2 sequences are LGHNA and YNFKEQ. Trimming left V 0 bases short and J 3 bases short, with 2 bases between. This CDR3 has 12 residues. The CDR3 region has the DNA TGTGCCAGCAGCCAAGATGACACTGAAGCTTTCTTT. This encodes CASSQDDTEAFF.

The chain is built from TRBV28 and TRBJ1-5, with D possibly TRBD1 on 6 matching bases. V lost 3 bases and J 2 bases, leaving 26 bases between the germline ends. In germline, CDR1 is MDHEN, CDR2 SYDVKM. The CDR3 covers 20 residues. Here the CDR3 DNA reads TGTGCCAGCAGTTTGCCCTCGGTAGGTACAGGGCGAGGTGGCAATCAGCCCCAGCATTTT. It yields the protein CASSLPSVGTGRGGNQPQHF.

This clonotype was observed many times. The V call is TRBV6-1, the J call TRBJ1-5, with TRBD1 matching 8 bases. Germline V lookup: CDR1 MNHNS, CDR2 SASEGT. The length of the CDR3 is 14 residues. V shed 5 bases and J 4 bases; nucleotides not matched to a gene: 4. CDR3 amino acids: CASSTRTGNQPQHF. CDR3 in DNA: TGTGCCAGCAGTACTCGGACAGGGAATCAGCCCCAGCATTTT.

This rearrangement joins TRBV7-2 to TRBJ2-2; D unresolved. Trimming cost V 1 base and J 6 bases, with 9 bases left between them. The CDR3 has 14 amino acids. Germline values: CDR1 SGHTA, CDR2 FQGNSA. CDR3 bases: TGTGCCAGCAGCTTAGATGGAAGTCCCGGGGAGCTGTTTTTT. Its protein product is CASSLDGSPGELFF.

This clonotype was counted at least ten times. V gene TRBV12-3 or TRBV12-4 combines with J gene TRBJ1-1, with 10 nucleotides matching TRBD1. This CDR3 is 16 amino acids long. V shed 2 bases, J shed 5 bases, and the junction held 8 bases outside the gene matches. The CDR3 spells CASSLSGTGVTTEAFF. As DNA, the CDR3 is TGTGCCAGCAGTTTATCCGGGACAGGGGTGACGACTGAAGCTTTCTTT.

This clonotype was picked up many times. V usage is TRBV29-1 and J usage is TRBJ2-3; 11 bases line up with TRBD2. The CDR3 length is 14 residues. Germline values: CDR1 SQVTM, CDR2 ANQGSEA. V gave up 6 bases and J gave up 5 bases; unmatched junction bases: 7. CDR3 sequence: CSVKRTSGQDTQYF. In DNA, the CDR3 is TGCAGCGTCAAACGGACTAGCGGGCAAGATACGCAGTATTTT.

Note on this clonotype: A much larger clone differs from this one at a single base, so this may be a read error. The chain is built from TRBV7-9 and TRBJ2-1, with D tentatively TRBD1 or TRBD2 (6 bases each). Trimming pared 4 bases from V and 2 bases from J, leaving 12 bases between. Per the germline V gene, CDR1 is SEHNR and CDR2 is FQNEAQ (reference sequence). The length of the CDR3 is 15 residues. CDR3 protein: CASSSPGATYNEQFF. CDR3 bases: TGTGCCAGCAGCTCTCCGGGGGCTACCTACAATGAGCAGTTCTTC. Based on the CDR3 plus reference TRBV7-9 and TRBJ2-1, the full variable domain is DTGVSQNPRHKITKRGQNVTFRCDPISEHNRLYWYRQTLGQGPEFLTYFQNEAQLEKSRLLSDRFSAERPKGSFSTLEIQRTEQGDSAMYLCASSSPGATYNEQFFGPGTRLTVL.

This clonotype was observed at least ten times. V is TRBV18 and J is TRBJ1-5; a weak D match, TRBD1 (5 bases). The CDR3 length is 15 residues. Trimming cost V 5 bases and J 0 bases, with 11 bases left between them. Germline V gene sequence: CDR1 KGHSH, CDR2 LQKENI. The CDR3 nucleotides read TGTGCCAGCTCATCTATCGACAGTAGCAATCAGCCCCAGCATTTT. Encoded protein: CASSSIDSSNQPQHF.

This clonotype was detected many times. The genes are TRBV20-1 and TRBJ2-1; 13 bases align to TRBD2. CDR1 and CDR2 from the germline V gene are DFQATT and SNEGSKA (reference sequence). The CDR3 sequence is 16 residues long. Trimming took 4 bases from V and 8 from J; bases not matched to a gene: 11. This CDR3 reads CSATRGTSGILDEQFF. CDR3 DNA: TGCAGTGCTACACGCGGGACTAGCGGGATTTTGGATGAGCAGTTCTTC.

Ten or more counts support this clonotype. The genes are TRBV9 and TRBJ2-7; D not certain. Per germline, CDR1 SGDLS and CDR2 YYNGEE. V was shortened by 3 bases and J by 0 bases, with 10 bases between the two germline ends. CDR3 length equals 14 residues. The CDR3: CASSGRPSSYEQYF. The CDR3 region has the DNA TGTGCCAGCAGCGGAAGACCTAGCTCCTACGAGCAGTACTTC.

This clonotype came up many times. V and J are TRBV7-9 and TRBJ1-1; D might be TRBD1 (5 bases). Per germline, CDR1 SEHNR and CDR2 FQNEAQ (reference sequence). V lost 5 bases and J 5 bases, leaving 12 bases between the germline ends. The CDR3 is 13 amino acids. The chain's CDR3 is CASSRNQGTEAFF. The DNA for the CDR3 is TGTGCCAGCAGCAGAAATCAGGGTACTGAAGCTTTCTTT. Complete variable domain (other parts from reference TRBV7-9 and TRBJ1-1): DTGVSQNPRHKITKRGQNVTFRCDPISEHNRLYWYRQTLGQGPEFLTYFQNEAQLEKSRLLSDRFSAERPKGSFSTLEIQRTEQGDSAMYLCASSRNQGTEAFFGQGTRLTVV.

This clonotype has at least ten counts. The chain combines TRBV20-1 with TRBJ2-3; 7 bases map to TRBD2. V shed 0 bases and J 5 bases; nucleotides not matched to a gene: 8. The CDR3 is 15 amino acids. Germline lookup yields CDR1 DFQATT and CDR2 SNEGSKA (reference sequence). CDR3 in amino acids: CSARDLGRRGDTQYF. The CDR3 coding sequence is TGCAGTGCTAGAGATCTCGGGAGGAGGGGAGATACGCAGTATTTT.

Many counts were recorded for this clonotype. The chain links TRBV30 to TRBJ1-1; unclear D gene. This CDR3 is built from 11 residues. CDR1 is GTSNPN and CDR2 is SVGIG in the germline V gene (reference sequence). V lost 7 bases and J 3 bases, leaving 9 bases between the germline ends. The CDR3 DNA follows: TGTGCCTCTTACGATTACACTGAAGCTTTCTTT. It codes for CASYDYTEAFF.

This sequence joins TRBV7-9 and TRBJ2-1, with 9 bases matching TRBD2. This CDR3 is built from 20 residues. V dropped 5 bases and J dropped 2; count of bases not matched to a gene: 19. Germline V gene data show CDR1 as SEHNR and CDR2 as FQNEAQ (reference sequence). The CDR3 bases are TGTGCCAGCAGCCCTTGGTTTGATAGCGGGAGTCAAACCGCCTACAATGAGCAGTTCTTC. Its protein product is CASSPWFDSGSQTAYNEQFF.

This clonotype was recorded many times. The rearrangement links TRBV2 to TRBJ2-1; TRBD2 matches 7 bases. Germline-derived CDR1 and CDR2 are SNHLY and FYNNEI. With 3 bases clipped from V and 9 bases from J, the junction kept 5 bases outside the gene matches. This CDR3 contains 13 residues. CDR3 DNA sequence: TGTGCCAGCAGTGAGAAGCGGGGTTTTGAGCAGTTCTTC. It is translated as CASSEKRGFEQFF.

This clonotype was counted between two and nine times. This chain joins TRBV10-3 and TRBJ1-2, with D possibly matching TRBD1 (5 bases). The CDR3 runs 13 residues. Germline V CDR1 and CDR2: ENHRY, SYGVKD. The V gene lost 4 bases and the J gene lost 4 bases, with 10 bases spanning the gap. The CDR3 nucleotides read TGTGCCATCAGTGGGGGCCGGTTCTATGGCTACACCTTC. The encoded protein is CAISGGRFYGYTF.

This clonotype was detected only once. The chain uses TRBV5-1 and TRBJ2-3, with D perhaps given as TRBD1 or TRBD2 (7 bases each). Germline CDR1 and CDR2: SGHRS and YFSETQ. The CDR3 loop spans 15 amino acids. Trimming removed 4 bases from V and 6 bases from J, with 18 bases in between. This chain's CDR3 is CASSPTRQGGDTQYF. CDR3 DNA sequence: TGCGCCAGCAGCCCGACCCGACAGGGAGGGGATACGCAGTATTTT. Drawing the rest from reference TRBV5-1 and TRBJ2-3, the complete variable domain is KAGVTQTPRYLIKTRGQQVTLSCSPISGHRSVSWYQQTPGQGLQFLFEYFSETQRNKGNFPGRFSGRQFSNSRSEMNVSTLELGDSALYLCASSPTRQGGDTQYFGPGTRLTVL.

The table lists this clonotype with many counts. CDR3 in amino acids: CASSETTGAAEQYF. CDR3 DNA: TGTGCCAGCAGCGAGACGACAGGGGCCGCAGAGCAGTACTTC. J is TRBJ2-7 and V is TRBV7-9; TRBD1 matches at 8 bases. CDR1 is SEHNR and CDR2 is FQNEAQ in the germline V gene (reference sequence). This CDR3 has 14 residues. The V and J ends lost 5 bases and 7 bases, in that order; junction bases with no gene match: 10.

The sample holds many counts of this clonotype. The V and J genes are TRBV7-2 and TRBJ2-5; 7 nucleotides agree with TRBD2. Germline-derived CDR1 and CDR2 are SGHTA and FQGNSA. V gave up 5 bases and J gave up 2 bases; unmatched junction bases: 8. This CDR3 has 15 amino acids. CDR3 nucleotides: TGTGCCAGCAGCCCCTCCCAGGGAGGGCAAGAGACCCAGTACTTC. It yields the protein CASSPSQGGQETQYF.

This clonotype was counted ten times or more. J is TRBJ2-2 and V is TRBV10-3, with D perhaps given as TRBD1 or TRBD2 (5 bases each). The germline V gene encodes CDR1 ENHRY and CDR2 SYGVKD. The CDR3 totals 15 residues. V was pared by 6 bases and J by 3 bases, with 14 bases between. The CDR3 spells CAISRDLDDTGELFF. The CDR3 DNA sequence: TGTGCCATCAGCCGGGACCTGGACGACACCGGGGAGCTGTTTTTT.

In this sample, this clonotype turned up many times. This chain links TRBV5-1 with TRBJ2-2; TRBD2 aligns across 8 bases. Germline CDR1 is SGHRS and CDR2 is YFSETQ. V was clipped by 2 bases and J by 7 bases; unmatched bases: 7. CDR3 length equals 15 residues. For the CDR3, the DNA is TGCGCCAGCAGCTTCACTAGCGGAGTGGGCGGGGAGCTGTTTTTT. This gives the protein CASSFTSGVGGELFF. Together with reference TRBV5-1 and TRBJ2-2, the CDR3 gives the full variable domain: KAGVTQTPRYLIKTRGQQVTLSCSPISGHRSVSWYQQTPGQGLQFLFEYFSETQRNKGNFPGRFSGRQFSNSRSEMNVSTLELGDSALYLCASSFTSGVGGELFFGEGSRLTVL.